The T cell receptor (beta chain) under discussion was sequenced for a study of vaccination effects on CD4 cells after COVID-19. Trimming shortened V by 8 bases and J by 6 bases, and 14 bases separated the two germline ends. This CDR3 has 13 residues. CDR1 and CDR2 (germline): SGHTA, FQGNSA. TCRdb keeps only in-frame clones here, not all; method: immunoSEQ multiplex PCR. Of approximately 31,000 clones in the sample, 70% to 75% are singletons; the top ten hold approximately 15%. This clone was counted a few times. No antigen is known for it. A roughly ten-day culture period preceded the isolation of CD4+ T cells. Each participant was administered two doses of either the BNT162b2 or the mRNA-1273 vaccine.

The rearrangement joins TRBV7-2 to TRBJ1-5; D possibly corresponds to TRBD1 (5 bases). The input for sequencing was CD4+ T cells from PBMCs cultured without peptide, taken after COVID-19 vaccination. The sequence was collected from a human donor who received a COVID-19 vaccine. The CDR3 sequence is CASSPGVSQPQHF. DNA of the CDR3: TGTGCCAGCTCCCCGGGGGTCAGTCAGCCCCAGCATTTT.